This T cell receptor beta chain comes out of a study of blood T cell repertoires in COVID-19. Study summary: Acute and convalescent COVID-19 specimens originated in the United States, Italy and Spain. PBMCs, B-cell-depleted T cells, or T cells were the source of the cDNA or gDNA that made up the material.

Original processing methods: Reference gene primer amplification gave estimated nucleated cell counts. TCRdb keeps only in-frame clones here, not all; method: immunoSEQ multiplex PCR. Clonal size and the V and J genes are those of that table, whereas D and trimming came from the DNA. The sample carries 200,000 to 250,000 clones, approximately 90% recorded once. One Seattle source followed patients from active infection through their disease course. This clone was recorded many times. The identical CDR3 is also encoded by other nucleotide sequences in the sample. The sample was peripheral blood. This receptor was identified in a woman aged 50 to 60 with COVID-19, enrolled during active disease.

CDR3 sequence reads: CANRQGLNTEAFF. The CDR3 DNA is TGTGCCAACCGACAGGGGTTGAACACTGAAGCTTTCTTT. The chain links TRBV2 to TRBJ1-1, with 8 bases matching TRBD1. This CDR3 comprises 13 residues. J was trimmed by 0 bases and V by 10 bases; bases with no gene match: 4. Germline V CDR1 and CDR2: SNHLY, FYNNEI.